The 2 T cell receptor beta chains given below trace back to one sample, sequenced in a study of early T cells in non-severe SARS-CoV-2 infection. One entry per CDR3 protein, called by TCRdb with MiXCR from the 5' RACE reads. The repertoire holds approximately 58,000 distinct CDR3 sequences, with 6% to 7% as singletons. The source material was whole blood. Receptors originate from an adult who was a healthcare worker with PCR-confirmed SARS-CoV-2 infection or an uninfected control (not recorded which).

In this sample, this clonotype turned up many times. V is TRBV29-1 and J is TRBJ2-1; tentatively, D is TRBD1 (5 bases). V was clipped by 3 bases and J by 3 bases, with 6 bases between them. Germline V gene lookup returns CDR1 SQVTM and CDR2 ANQGSEA. The CDR3 contains 12 residues. The chain's CDR3 is CSVETDYNEQFF. The CDR3 DNA follows: TGCAGCGTTGAGACAGACTACAATGAGCAGTTCTTC.

A few counts support this clonotype. The genes are TRBV4-2 and TRBJ1-5, with D possibly TRBD1 on 5 matching bases. Germline values: CDR1 LGHNA, CDR2 YNFKEQ. The CDR3 extends over 13 amino acids. V was trimmed by 1 base and J by 7 bases, leaving 8 bases between them. CDR3 DNA: TGTGCCAGCAGCCAAGGAGCAGGGCAGCCCCAGCATTTT. Protein: CASSQGAGQPQHF.